This section outlines one TCR beta chain sequence together with its context. These data come from a study of shared clonotypes between healthy human individuals. Selected positively for CCR7 and CD45RO-negative, naive CD8 cells excluded terminally differentiated effector memory CD45RA+ cells. This CDR3 is built from 16 residues. V shed 0 bases and J shed 4 bases, with 16 bases lying between them. Germline assignment: CDR1 SGHDN and CDR2 FVKESK. Each subset's genomic DNA was shared equally among a number of immunoSEQ plates. Repertoires were generated with immunoSEQ multiplex PCR, while TCRdb's copy carries only in-frame clones and drops some. The data show some 2,100,000 clones, roughly 91% seen once.

The sample consisted of naive CD8+ T cells from PBMCs. The chain joins TRBV14 to TRBJ2-7; D gene ambiguous. This clonotype originated in a young man in good health. Some clones in this sample may be carry-over from other donors' samples. CDR3 region: CASSQEVGGRRYEQYF. CDR3 DNA sequence: TGTGCCAGCAGCCAAGAGGTTGGTGGCAGGCGGTACGAGCAGTACTTC.